This record concerns one T cell receptor (beta chain) sequence. Its specificity is unknown. The CDR3 consists of 15 residues. The germline V gene has CDR1 MNHNS and CDR2 SASEGT. V was trimmed by 4 bases and J by 2 bases, leaving 15 bases between them. This specimen belongs to a study of vaccination and CD4 T cells after COVID-19. Study background: Control cultures were supplied with a CEFX pool, an HIV-1 Nef pool, or no peptide at all.

The Oncomine TCR Beta short-read assay was applied to DNA of cultured CD4+ T cells. MiXCR, applied by TCRdb to the PCR reads, yields one record per CDR3 protein. The sample includes fewer than 30,000 distinct CDR3 sequences, roughly 46% of them seen just once. Noted time point: late sampling 161 to 241 days after vaccination in three convalescent patients. Treatment: roughly ten-day PBMC culture with coronavirus spike peptide pools or control peptides (ViraFEST assay). Before TCRs were sequenced, ViraFEST expanded antigen-specific T cells with peptide pools. This chain uses TRBV6-1 with TRBJ2-7; D might be TRBD1 or TRBD2, each matching 5 bases. Material: CD4+ T cells from blood, cultured in vitro, obtained about 7 months after SARS-CoV-2 vaccination. The TCR was taken from a human donor who had recovered from COVID-19. The CDR3 DNA sequence: TGTGCCAGCAGTGTTGGGGCGGGTGCCACCTACGAGCAGTACTTC. Its protein product is CASSVGAGATYEQYF.